Presented here are 23 T cell receptor beta chains from one specimen sequenced in a study of T cells after yellow fever vaccination. One entry per CDR3 protein, called by TCRdb with MiXCR from the 5' RACE reads. The top ten hold 3% to 4% of the sample, which has about 300,000 distinct CDR3 sequences, 7.5% to 9.5% seen once. The material sequenced was CD4+ T cells sorted from PBMCs, taken 5 days after the yellow fever booster vaccination. These receptors were collected from a man in his late teens or twenties who received the YFV17D yellow fever vaccine.

V is TRBV19 and J is TRBJ2-2; maybe TRBD2 (5 bases). The germline V gene encodes CDR1 LNHDA and CDR2 SQIVND (reference sequence). This CDR3 has 15 residues. V gave up 6 bases and J gave up 0 bases, with 11 bases separating them. CDR3 nucleotides: TGTGCCAGTAGCCGAGGACTGGCGAACACCGGGGAGCTGTTTTTT. It is translated as CASSRGLANTGELFF.

The J gene is TRBJ1-4, the V gene TRBV5-1; no clear D. The CDR3 totals 12 residues. The germline V gene encodes CDR1 SGHRS and CDR2 YFSETQ. Trimming cost V 7 bases and J 4 bases, with 8 bases left between them. The CDR3 region has the DNA TGCGCCAGCCGGCCAAATAATGAAAAACTGTTTTTT. It codes for CASRPNNEKLFF.

The table lists this clonotype with a few counts. The chain uses TRBV18 and TRBJ2-1; TRBD1 matches 11 bases. The V segment lost 3 bases and the J segment 7 bases; nucleotides outside the gene matches: 5. The CDR3 covers 15 residues. CDR1 and CDR2 (germline): KGHSH, LQKENI. The DNA for the CDR3 is TGTGCCAGCTCACCGTGGACAGGGGGCATTAATGAGCAGTTCTTC. As protein: CASSPWTGGINEQFF.

This clonotype came up many times. The chain links TRBV7-2 to TRBJ2-7, with a possible D match to TRBD1 (6 bases). CDR3 size: 14 residues. Trimming removed 0 bases at V and 2 bases at J, with 8 bases between. Germline values: CDR1 SGHTA, CDR2 FQGNSA. CDR3 sequence: CASSLAGGAYEQYV. In DNA, the CDR3 is TGTGCCAGCAGCTTAGCTGGGGGCGCCTACGAGCAGTACGTC.

This clonotype was seen only a few times. The chain is built from TRBV19 and TRBJ2-2; 7 positions match TRBD1. The CDR3 totals 16 residues. The junction had 8 bases not matched to a gene; V was cut back by 6 bases and J by 1 base. CDR1 LNHDA and CDR2 SQIVND come from the germline V gene (reference sequence). CDR3 nucleotides: TGTGCCAGTAGCAGACAGGGACCCTGGAACACCGGGGAGCTGTTTTTT. Translating gives CASSRQGPWNTGELFF.

The V and J genes are TRBV4-3 and TRBJ1-1; D is unresolved. The CDR3 extends over 15 amino acids. Germline V lookup: CDR1 LGHNA, CDR2 YSLEER. V was shortened by 4 bases and J by 0 bases, with 12 bases between the two germline ends. CDR3 amino acids: CASSRGRSMNTEAFF. The CDR3 nucleotides read TGCGCCAGCAGCCGAGGACGGAGTATGAACACTGAAGCTTTCTTT.

This clonotype was observed a handful of times. The chain is built from TRBV3-1 and TRBJ2-3; D is undetermined. CDR3 length: 14 residues. Germline CDR1 LGHDT, CDR2 YNNKEL (reference sequence). Deletions cut 2 bases from V and 2 bases from J, with 8 bases between. CDR3 nucleotide sequence: TGTGCCAGCAGCCAATCAGAGCACACAGATACGCAGTATTTT. Its protein product is CASSQSEHTDTQYF.

The chain is built from TRBV5-1 and TRBJ2-1; D gene uncertain. V gave up 0 bases and J gave up 5 bases, with 12 bases separating them. CDR3 size: 15 residues. Germline V gene sequence: CDR1 SGHRS, CDR2 YFSETQ. CDR3: CASSLDSWINNEQFF. The CDR3, as DNA: TGCGCCAGCAGCTTGGACAGTTGGATCAACAATGAGCAGTTCTTC.

The chain has TRBV11-2 and TRBJ2-3; 7 bases fit TRBD2. The CDR3 consists of 15 residues. Looked up from germline, CDR1 is SGHAT and CDR2 is FQNNGV. V was pared by 2 bases and J by 3 bases, with 5 bases of the junction left unmatched. CDR3 loop: CASSLNAAGTDTQYF. The CDR3 nucleotides read TGTGCCAGCAGCTTAAATGCAGCGGGGACAGATACGCAGTATTTT.

DNA of the CDR3: TGCGCCAGCAGCCAAGCCCCCCGGGGCCCATCTCTCTCTGGAAACACCATATATTTT. It specifies CASSQAPRGPSLSGNTIYF. The chain joins TRBV4-3 to TRBJ1-3, with TRBD1 as a possible D gene (5 bases). Germline V gene lookup returns CDR1 LGHNA and CDR2 YSLEER. This CDR3 comprises 19 residues. Deletions cut 1 base from V and 0 bases from J, with 19 bases between.

This chain uses TRBV20-1 with TRBJ2-1; TRBD2 matches at 9 bases. Germline V lookup: CDR1 DFQATT, CDR2 SNEGSKA (reference sequence). This CDR3 contains 15 residues. After removal of 6 bases from V and 7 bases from J, the junction contained 13 bases not matched to a gene. The CDR3 nucleotides read TGCAGTGCCGACCTAGGACTAGCGTATCTGAATGAGCAGTTCTTC. This encodes CSADLGLAYLNEQFF.

In its sample, this clonotype was seen many times. The chain employs TRBV10-3 and TRBJ2-7; TRBD1 matches at 9 bases. Germline CDR1 reads ENHRY; CDR2 reads SYGVKD. The CDR3 length is 13 residues. CDR3 residues: CAIGGGDRASHVV. CDR3 coding DNA: TGTGCCATCGGGGGCGGGGACAGGGCGTCCCACGTCGTC.

The DNA for the CDR3 is TGTGCCAGCAGCCTACGGAGGGGCTTCGACTCTGGAAACACCATATATTTT. This translates into CASSLRRGFDSGNTIYF. The chain couples TRBV14 to TRBJ1-3, with D tentatively TRBD1 (5 bases). CDR3 length: 17 amino acids. From germline, CDR1 is SGHDN and CDR2 FVKESK. V was shortened by 4 bases and J by 0 bases, with 16 bases between the two germline ends.

This clonotype was found a few times. The chain uses TRBV18 and TRBJ2-7, with D possibly TRBD1 on 6 matching bases. Germline CDR1 KGHSH, CDR2 LQKENI. The V end was cut by 3 bases, the J end by 4 bases, with 16 bases between. The CDR3 has 15 amino acids. CDR3 bases: TGTGCCAGCTCACCGACAGGAAGGGGCCGGTACGAGCAGTACGTC. It is translated as CASSPTGRGRYEQYV.

In its sample, this clonotype was seen a few times. This rearrangement joins TRBV18 to TRBJ2-7; D not resolved. The CDR3 loop spans 13 amino acids. Germline V gene data show CDR1 as KGHSH and CDR2 as LQKENI. The V end lost 0 bases, the J end lost 0 bases, and 3 bases lay between the germline ends. CDR3 sequence (DNA): TGTGCCAGCTCACCACCGAGCTCCTACGAGCAGTACGTC. The encoded protein is CASSPPSSYEQYV.

The chain uses TRBV7-3 and TRBJ2-2, with 8 positions matching TRBD1. The CDR3 loop spans 14 amino acids. V was clipped by 0 bases and J by 6 bases; unmatched bases: 0. CDR1 is SGHTA and CDR2 is FQGTGA in the germline V gene. CDR3 protein: CASSLTGQAGELFF. The CDR3 bases are TGTGCCAGCAGCTTAACGGGACAGGCCGGGGAGCTGTTTTTT.

This clonotype was observed a few times. The DNA of the CDR3 is TGTGCCATCAATCCTAGCGGGGCGAACACAGATACGCAGTATTTT. Its protein is CAINPSGANTDTQYF. The chain couples TRBV10-3 to TRBJ2-3; TRBD2 aligns across 9 bases. This CDR3 has 15 amino acids. Losses at the gene ends were 7 bases for V and 2 bases for J; bases not matched to a gene: 7. Germline lookup yields CDR1 ENHRY and CDR2 SYGVKD.

This clonotype turned up a few times. CDR3 coding DNA: TGTGCCAGCAGTTACCAGCGATCTAACACTGAAGCTTTCTTT. Amino acids: CASSYQRSNTEAFF. The V gene is TRBV6-5, the J gene TRBJ1-1; no firm D call. Trimming took off 2 bases at V and 2 bases at J, with 9 bases between the two ends. The CDR3 loop spans 14 amino acids. Germline CDR1 MNHEY, CDR2 SVGAGI.

V usage is TRBV2 and J usage is TRBJ1-6; 8 bases agree with TRBD1. The CDR3 is made up of 13 amino acids. The V gene end was trimmed by 10 bases and the J gene end by 6 bases; junction bases not matched to a gene: 5. The germline V gene encodes CDR1 SNHLY and CDR2 FYNNEI. The CDR3 region has the DNA TGTGCCATCAGGACAGGGAGTAATTCACCCCTCCACTTT. It is translated as CAIRTGSNSPLHF.

The gene calls are TRBV5-4 and TRBJ2-7; weak D call: TRBD1 (6 bases). From germline, CDR1 is SGHNT and CDR2 YYREEE (reference sequence). This CDR3 is built from 14 residues. Trimming removed 2 bases at V and 6 bases at J, with 15 bases between. In DNA form, the CDR3 reads TGTGCCAGCAGCTTCAGGGGCCGTTCGTCCGAGCAGTACGTC. Translation gives CASSFRGRSSEQYV.

The chain uses TRBV6-5 and TRBJ1-2; D remains ambiguous. The CDR3 length is 12 residues. From germline, CDR1 is MNHEY and CDR2 SVGAGI. Trimming cost V 0 bases and J 8 bases, with 7 bases left between them. CDR3 in DNA: TGTGCCAGCAGTTACTCGGGGAGGGGCTACACCTTC. It specifies CASSYSGRGYTF.

This clonotype was seen a few times. The V and J genes are TRBV7-9 and TRBJ1-3; the D is unclear. Germline loops: CDR1 SEHNR, CDR2 FQNEAQ (reference sequence). The CDR3 length is 14 residues. Deletions cut 1 base from V and 7 bases from J, with 11 bases between. CDR3 DNA sequence: TGTGCCAGCAGCTTAGAACTGTTTCGGAACACCATATATTTT. This codes for CASSLELFRNTIYF.

V usage is TRBV9 and J usage is TRBJ2-3, with 7 nucleotides matching TRBD2. The J segment lost 2 bases and the V segment lost 5 bases, leaving 11 bases of the junction unmatched. The germline V gene encodes CDR1 SGDLS and CDR2 YYNGEE. The CDR3 runs to 16 residues. As DNA, the CDR3 is TGTGCCAGCAGTGATGATAGCGGGTATAACACAGATACGCAGTATTTT. Translated: CASSDDSGYNTDTQYF.